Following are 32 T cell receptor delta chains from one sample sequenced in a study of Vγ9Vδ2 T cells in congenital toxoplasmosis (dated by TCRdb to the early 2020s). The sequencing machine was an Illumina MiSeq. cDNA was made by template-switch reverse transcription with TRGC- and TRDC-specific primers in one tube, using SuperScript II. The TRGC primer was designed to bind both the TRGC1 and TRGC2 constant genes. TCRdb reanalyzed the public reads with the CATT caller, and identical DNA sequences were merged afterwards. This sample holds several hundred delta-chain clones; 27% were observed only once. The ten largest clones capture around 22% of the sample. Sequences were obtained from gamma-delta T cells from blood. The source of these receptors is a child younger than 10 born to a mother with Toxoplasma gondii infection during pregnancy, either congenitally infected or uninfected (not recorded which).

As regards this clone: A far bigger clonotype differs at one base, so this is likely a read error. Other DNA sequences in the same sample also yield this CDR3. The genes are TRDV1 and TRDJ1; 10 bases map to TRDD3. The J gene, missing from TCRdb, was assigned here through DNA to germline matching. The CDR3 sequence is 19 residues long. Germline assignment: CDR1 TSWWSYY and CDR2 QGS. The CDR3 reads CALGVPRDSGGYVQDKLIF. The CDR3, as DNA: TGTGCCCTTGGGGTCCCACGCGACTCGGGGGGATACGTCCAAGATAAACTCATCTTT.

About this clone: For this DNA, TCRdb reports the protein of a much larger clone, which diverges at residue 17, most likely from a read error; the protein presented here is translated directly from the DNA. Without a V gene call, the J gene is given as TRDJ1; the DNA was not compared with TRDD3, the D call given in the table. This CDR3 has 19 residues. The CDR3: CAATVSYCYWPRCDDKFIF. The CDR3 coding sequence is TGTGCTGCTACTGTTTCCTATTGTTACTGGCCTAGATGCGATGATAAATTCATCTTT.

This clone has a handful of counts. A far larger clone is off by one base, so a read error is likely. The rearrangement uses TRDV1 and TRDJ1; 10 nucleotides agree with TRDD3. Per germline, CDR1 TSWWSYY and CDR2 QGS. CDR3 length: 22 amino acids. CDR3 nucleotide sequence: TGTGCTCCTGGGGAATTCGCCCCCCTCCCGACTTACTGGGGGATTTGTACCGATAAACTCATCTTT. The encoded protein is CAPGEFAPLPTYWGICTDKLIF.

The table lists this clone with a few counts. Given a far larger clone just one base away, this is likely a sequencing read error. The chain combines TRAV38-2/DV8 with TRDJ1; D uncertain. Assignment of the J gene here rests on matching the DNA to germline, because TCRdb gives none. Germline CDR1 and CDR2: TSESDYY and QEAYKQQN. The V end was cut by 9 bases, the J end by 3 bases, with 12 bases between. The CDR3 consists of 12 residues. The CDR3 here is CASKKYADKLIF. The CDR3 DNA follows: TGTGCTTCCAAAAAGTACGCCGATAAACTCATCTTT.

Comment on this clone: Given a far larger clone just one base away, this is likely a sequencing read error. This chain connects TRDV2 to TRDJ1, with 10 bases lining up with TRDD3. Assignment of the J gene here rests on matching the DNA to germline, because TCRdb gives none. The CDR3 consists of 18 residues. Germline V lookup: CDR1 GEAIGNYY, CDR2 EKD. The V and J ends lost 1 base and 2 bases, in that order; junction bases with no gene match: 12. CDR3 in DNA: TGTGCCTGTGACACAAAACGTGGGGGATACCTGAGGACCGATAAACTCATCTTT. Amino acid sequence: CACDTKRGGYLRTDKLIF.

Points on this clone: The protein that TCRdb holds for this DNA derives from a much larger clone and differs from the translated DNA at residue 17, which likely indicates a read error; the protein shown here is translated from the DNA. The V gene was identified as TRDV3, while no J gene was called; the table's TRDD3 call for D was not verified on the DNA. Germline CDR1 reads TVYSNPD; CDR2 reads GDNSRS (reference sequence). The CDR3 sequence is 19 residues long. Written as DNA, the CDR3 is TGTGCCTTACGGTTACCCTTCGTGGGGGAAAGAACGTACACCGATAAAATCATCTTT. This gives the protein CALRLPFVGERTYTDKIIF.

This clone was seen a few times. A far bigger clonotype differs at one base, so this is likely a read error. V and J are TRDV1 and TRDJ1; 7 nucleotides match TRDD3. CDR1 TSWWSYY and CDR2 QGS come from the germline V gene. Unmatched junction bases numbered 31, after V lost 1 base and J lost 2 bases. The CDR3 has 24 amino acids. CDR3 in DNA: TGTGCTCTTGGGGAACCGTCCGTAGTGAGTCGACCTCCACGGGGGATTCGGTGGACCGATAAACTCATCTTT. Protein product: CALGEPSVVSRPPRGIRWTDKLIF.

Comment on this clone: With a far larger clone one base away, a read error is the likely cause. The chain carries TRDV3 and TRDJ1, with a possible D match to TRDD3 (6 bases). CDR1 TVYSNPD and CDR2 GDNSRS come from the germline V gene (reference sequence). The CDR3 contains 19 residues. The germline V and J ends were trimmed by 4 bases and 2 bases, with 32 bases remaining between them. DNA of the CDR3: TGTGCCTCGCATCCCTACTCCGCGACCTGGGAGATACGGACCGATAAACTCATCTTT. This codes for CASHPYSATWEIRTDKLIF.

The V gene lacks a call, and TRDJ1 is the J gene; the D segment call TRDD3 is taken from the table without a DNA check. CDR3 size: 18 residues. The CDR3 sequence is CSALAFLRTGAGSDKLIF. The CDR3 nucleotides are TGCTCCGCCCTGGCCTTCCTACGTACTGGGGCGGGCAGCGATAAACTCATCTTT.

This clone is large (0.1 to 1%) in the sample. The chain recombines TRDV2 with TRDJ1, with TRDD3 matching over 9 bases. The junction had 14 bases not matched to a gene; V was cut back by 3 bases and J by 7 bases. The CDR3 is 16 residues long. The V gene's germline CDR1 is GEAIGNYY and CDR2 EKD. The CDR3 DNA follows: TGTGCCTGTGACTCCGCTGGGGGATCAGAACCAGGTAAACTCATCTTT. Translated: CACDSAGGSEPGKLIF.

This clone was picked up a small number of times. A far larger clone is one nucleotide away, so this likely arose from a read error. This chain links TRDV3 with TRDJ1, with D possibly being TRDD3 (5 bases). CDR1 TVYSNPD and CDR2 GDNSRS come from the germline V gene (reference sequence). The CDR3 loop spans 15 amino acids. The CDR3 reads CAMLGWDSQTDKLIF. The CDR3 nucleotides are TGTGCTATGTTAGGCTGGGACTCCCAGACCGATAAACTCATCTTT.

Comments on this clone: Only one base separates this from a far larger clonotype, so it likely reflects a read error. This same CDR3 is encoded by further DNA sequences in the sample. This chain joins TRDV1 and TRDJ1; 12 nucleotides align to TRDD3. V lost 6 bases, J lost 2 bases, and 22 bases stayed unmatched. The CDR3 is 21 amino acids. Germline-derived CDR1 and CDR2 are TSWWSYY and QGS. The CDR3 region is CALGRIIPTPYWGILTDKLIF. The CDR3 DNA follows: TGTGCTCTTGGCCGCATAATTCCTACGCCATACTGGGGGATACTAACCGATAAACTCATCTTT.

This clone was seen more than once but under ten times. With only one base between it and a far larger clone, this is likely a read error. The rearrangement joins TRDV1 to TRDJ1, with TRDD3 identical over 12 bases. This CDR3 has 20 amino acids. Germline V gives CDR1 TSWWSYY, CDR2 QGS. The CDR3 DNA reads TGTGCTCTTGGGGAATCTTGGCCTTCCCCTGTACTGGGGGATACCGATAAACTCACCTTT. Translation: CALGESWPSPVLGDTDKLTF.

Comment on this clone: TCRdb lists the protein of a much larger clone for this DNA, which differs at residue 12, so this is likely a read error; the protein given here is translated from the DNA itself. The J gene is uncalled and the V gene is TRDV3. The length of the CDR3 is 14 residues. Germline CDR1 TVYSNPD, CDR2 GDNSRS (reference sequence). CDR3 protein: CASASLVYTDKHIF. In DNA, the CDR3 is TGTGCCTCCGCTTCCCTTGTGTACACCGATAAACACATCTTT.

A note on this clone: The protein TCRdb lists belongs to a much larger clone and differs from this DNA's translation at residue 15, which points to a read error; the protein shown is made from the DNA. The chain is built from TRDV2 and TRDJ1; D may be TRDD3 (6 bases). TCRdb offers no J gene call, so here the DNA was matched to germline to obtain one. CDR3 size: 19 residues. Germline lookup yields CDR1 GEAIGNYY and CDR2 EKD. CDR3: CACDTVTHTLGDGTYKLIF. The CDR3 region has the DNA TGTGCCTGTGACACCGTGACTCATACTTTAGGGGATGGCACCTATAAACTCATCTTT.

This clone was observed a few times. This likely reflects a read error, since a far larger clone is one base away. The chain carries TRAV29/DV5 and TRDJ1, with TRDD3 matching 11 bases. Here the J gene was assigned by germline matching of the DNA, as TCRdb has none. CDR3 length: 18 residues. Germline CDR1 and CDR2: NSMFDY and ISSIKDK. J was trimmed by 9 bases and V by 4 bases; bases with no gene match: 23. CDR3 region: CAAVERGLHPVGGYELIF. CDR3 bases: TGTGCAGCAGTCGAGAGGGGCCTTCATCCTGTTGGGGGATACGAACTCATCTTT.

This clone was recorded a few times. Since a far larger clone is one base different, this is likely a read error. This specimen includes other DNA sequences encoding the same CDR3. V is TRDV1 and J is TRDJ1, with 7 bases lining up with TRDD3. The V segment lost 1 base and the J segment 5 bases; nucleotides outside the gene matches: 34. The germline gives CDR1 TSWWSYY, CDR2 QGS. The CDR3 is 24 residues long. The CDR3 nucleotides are TGTGCTCTTGGGGAACCGTCCGTAGTGAGTCTACCTCCACGGGGGATTCGGTGGACTGATAAACTCATCTTT. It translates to CALGEPSVVSLPPRGIRWTDKLIF.

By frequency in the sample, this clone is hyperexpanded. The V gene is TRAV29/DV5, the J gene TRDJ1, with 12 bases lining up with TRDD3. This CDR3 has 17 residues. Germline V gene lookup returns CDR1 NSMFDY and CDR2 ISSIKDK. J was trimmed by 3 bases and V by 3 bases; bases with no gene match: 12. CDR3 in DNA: TGTGCAGCAAAACAAAGCTGGGGGATACGGGGGGCCGATAAACTCATCTTT. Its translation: CAAKQSWGIRGADKLIF.

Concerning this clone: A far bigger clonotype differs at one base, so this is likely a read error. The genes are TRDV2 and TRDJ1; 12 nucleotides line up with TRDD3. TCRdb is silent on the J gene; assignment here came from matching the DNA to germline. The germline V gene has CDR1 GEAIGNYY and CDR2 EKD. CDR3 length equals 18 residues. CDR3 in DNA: TGTGCCCGTGACCCAATACTGGGGGATACAAAGTACACCGATAAACTCATCTTT. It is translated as CARDPILGDTKYTDKLIF.

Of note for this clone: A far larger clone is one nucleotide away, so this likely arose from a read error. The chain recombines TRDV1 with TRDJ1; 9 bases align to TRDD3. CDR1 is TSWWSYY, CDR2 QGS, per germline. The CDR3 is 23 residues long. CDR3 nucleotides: TGTGCTCTTGGGGGCTTTCTAACTACTCGGGTGGGGGATAAGATATGGGGCACCAATAAACTCATCTTT. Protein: CALGGFLTTRVGDKIWGTNKLIF.

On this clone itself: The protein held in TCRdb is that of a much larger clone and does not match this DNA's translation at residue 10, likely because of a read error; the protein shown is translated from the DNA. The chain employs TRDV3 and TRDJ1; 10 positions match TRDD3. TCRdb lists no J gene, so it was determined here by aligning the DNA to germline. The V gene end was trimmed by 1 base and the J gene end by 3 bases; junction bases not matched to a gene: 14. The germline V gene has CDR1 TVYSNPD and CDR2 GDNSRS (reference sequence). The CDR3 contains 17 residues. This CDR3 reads CAFKGGYWGMRSDKLIF. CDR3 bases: TGTGCCTTTAAGGGGGGGTACTGGGGGATGCGTTCCGATAAACTCATCTTT.

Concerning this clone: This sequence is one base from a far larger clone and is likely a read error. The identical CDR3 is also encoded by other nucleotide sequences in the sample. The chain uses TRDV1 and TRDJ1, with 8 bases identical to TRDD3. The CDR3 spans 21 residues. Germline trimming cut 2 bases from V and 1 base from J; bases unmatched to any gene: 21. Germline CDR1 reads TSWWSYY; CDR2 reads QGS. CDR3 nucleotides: TGTGCTCTTGGGGAAAAGACAATCCCCACATACTGGGGGTTTTCCACCGATAAACTCATCTTT. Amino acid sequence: CALGEKTIPTYWGFSTDKLIF.

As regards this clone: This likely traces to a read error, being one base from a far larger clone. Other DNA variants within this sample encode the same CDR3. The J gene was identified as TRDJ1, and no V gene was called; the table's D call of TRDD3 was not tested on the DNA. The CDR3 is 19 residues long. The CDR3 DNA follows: TGTGCTGCTACTGTTTCCTATTGTTACTGGCCTAGATGCGACGATAAACTCATCTTT. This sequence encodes CAATVSYCYWPRCDDKLIF.

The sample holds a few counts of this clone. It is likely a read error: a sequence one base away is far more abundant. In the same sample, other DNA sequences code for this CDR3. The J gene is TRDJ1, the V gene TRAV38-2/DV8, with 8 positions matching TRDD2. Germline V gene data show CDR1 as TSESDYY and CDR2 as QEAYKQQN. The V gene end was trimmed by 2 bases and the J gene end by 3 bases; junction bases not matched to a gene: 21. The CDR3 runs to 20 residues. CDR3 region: CAYRRATSYVVRRSSDKLIF. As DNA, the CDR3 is TGTGCTTATAGGAGAGCGACTTCCTACGTCGTACGCCGGTCGTCCGATAAACTCATCTTT.

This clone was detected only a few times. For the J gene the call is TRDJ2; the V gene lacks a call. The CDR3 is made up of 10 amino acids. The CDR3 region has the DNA TGTAGTGCTTTGACAGCACAACTCTTCTTT. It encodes CSALTAQLFF.

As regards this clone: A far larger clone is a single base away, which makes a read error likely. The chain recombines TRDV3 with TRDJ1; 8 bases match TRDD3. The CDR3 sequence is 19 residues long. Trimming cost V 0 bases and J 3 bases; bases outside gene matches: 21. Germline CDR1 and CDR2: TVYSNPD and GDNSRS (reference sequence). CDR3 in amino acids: CAFRSLGIQALYTADKLIF. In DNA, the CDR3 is TGTGCCTTTAGGTCGTTGGGGATACAGGCCTTATACACGGCCGATAAACTCATCTTT.

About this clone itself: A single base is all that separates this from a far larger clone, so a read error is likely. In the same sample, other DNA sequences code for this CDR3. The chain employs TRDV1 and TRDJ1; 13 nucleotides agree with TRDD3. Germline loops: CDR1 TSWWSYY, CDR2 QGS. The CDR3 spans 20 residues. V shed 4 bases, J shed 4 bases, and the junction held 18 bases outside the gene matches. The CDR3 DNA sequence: TGTGCTCTTGGGGGACCTTCCTACCCTTTTACTGGGGGATACGTCGATAAACTCATCTTT. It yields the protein CALGGPSYPFTGGYVDKLIF.

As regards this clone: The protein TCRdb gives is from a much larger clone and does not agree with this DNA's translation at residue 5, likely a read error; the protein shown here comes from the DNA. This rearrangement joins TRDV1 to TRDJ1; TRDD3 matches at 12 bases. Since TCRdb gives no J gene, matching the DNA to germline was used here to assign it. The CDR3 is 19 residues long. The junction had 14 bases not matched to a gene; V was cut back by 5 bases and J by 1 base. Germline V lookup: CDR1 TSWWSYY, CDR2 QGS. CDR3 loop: CALGYPTPYWGILTDKLIF. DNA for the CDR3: TGTGCTCTTGGGTATCCAACTCCGTACTGGGGGATACTCACCGATAAACTCATCTTT.

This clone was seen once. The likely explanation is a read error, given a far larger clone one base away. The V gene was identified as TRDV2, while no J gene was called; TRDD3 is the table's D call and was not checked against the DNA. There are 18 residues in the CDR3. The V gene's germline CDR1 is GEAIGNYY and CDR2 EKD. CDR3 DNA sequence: TGTGCCTGTGACCCAATACTGGGGGATACAAAGTACACCGATAAACCCATCTTT. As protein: CACDPILGDTKYTDKPIF.

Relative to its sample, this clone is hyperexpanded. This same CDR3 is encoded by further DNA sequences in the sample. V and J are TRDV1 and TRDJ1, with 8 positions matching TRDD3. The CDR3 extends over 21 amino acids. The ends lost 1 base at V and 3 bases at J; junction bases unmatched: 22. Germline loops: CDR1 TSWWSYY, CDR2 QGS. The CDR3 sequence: CALGERALLLGGDRVADKLIF. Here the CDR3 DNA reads TGTGCTCTTGGGGAACGGGCGCTCCTACTTGGGGGGGATAGGGTCGCCGATAAACTCATCTTT.

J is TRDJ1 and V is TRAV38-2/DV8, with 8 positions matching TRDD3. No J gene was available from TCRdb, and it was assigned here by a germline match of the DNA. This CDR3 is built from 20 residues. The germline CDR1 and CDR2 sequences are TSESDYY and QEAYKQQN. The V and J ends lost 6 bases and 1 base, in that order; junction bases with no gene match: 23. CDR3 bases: TGTGCTTATACCCCGGCGGATTACCTAGCCCCTGGGGGAACCACCGATAAACTCATCTTT. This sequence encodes CAYTPADYLAPGGTTDKLIF.

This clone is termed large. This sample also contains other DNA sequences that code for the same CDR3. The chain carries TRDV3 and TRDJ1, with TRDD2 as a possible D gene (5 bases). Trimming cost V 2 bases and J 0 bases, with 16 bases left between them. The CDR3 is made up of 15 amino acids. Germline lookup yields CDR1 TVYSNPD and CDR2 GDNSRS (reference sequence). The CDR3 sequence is CAFRPIPTYTDKLIF. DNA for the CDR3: TGTGCCTTTCGCCCTATCCCTACTTACACCGATAAACTCATCTTT.